The T cell receptor beta chain described here comes from a study of breast tumors, draining lymph nodes, adjacent tissues. Whole-study results and caveats: Luminal-like breast cancer showed significantly greater tumor-nontumor repertoire similarity than basal-like breast cancer did. Tumors had less TCR diversity than lymph nodes, more than nontumor tissue. Most tumor T cells seemingly derive from lymph node, then expand in tumor. The lymph node origin of tumor T cells was framed as consistent with a hypothesis, not demonstrated.

TCRdb called the multiplex PCR reads again in MiXCR, with one record for every CDR3 protein. This sample has 150,000 to 250,000 distinct CDR3 sequences, with approximately 33% found just once. This clonotype was counted at least ten times. Its target is unknown. There are 15 residues in the CDR3. The germline V gene has CDR1 DFQATT and CDR2 SNEGSKA (reference sequence). V gave up 8 bases and J gave up 0 bases, with 20 bases separating them. Axillary draining lymph nodes of breast cancer patients supplied the node samples. The chain recombines TRBV20-1 with TRBJ2-7, with D perhaps given as TRBD1 or TRBD2 (5 bases each). Specimen: axillary lymph node tissue. The clonotype originates from a female donor with breast cancer. Some clones in this sample may be carry-over from other donors' samples. The CDR3 sequence: CSIIPGRASSYEQYF. CDR3 bases: TGCAGTATCATTCCGGGACGCGCGAGCTCCTACGAGCAGTACTTC.